Reported below is one T cell receptor beta chain. Only a few counts were recorded for this clonotype. The clone's antigen remains unknown. Base qualities are not at hand, and no much larger clone is one base apart. CDR1 and CDR2 (SGHNT, YYREEE) derive from the germline V gene (reference sequence). Its CDR3 holds 16 amino acids, cysteine through phenylalanine. Just the 48-base CDR3 DNA is kept, in frame starting at base 1. The trim is 1 base for V and 0 bases for J, with a gap of 10 bases between the germline ends. These data originate in a study of response to subunit inactivated influenza vaccine (dated by TCRdb to the late 2010s). Background for the entire study: To follow how T cells responded to a trivalent subunit inactivated influenza vaccine, the researchers relied on deep quantitative profiling of the T cell receptor repertoire. Overall results and qualifications from the work: The authors suggested that each seasonal influenza vaccination may recruit only a limited number of new T cells.

The method was RT-PCR. Instrument on record: Illumina HiSeq 2500. TCRdb reworked the public reads: Q25 trimming with fastp, MiXCR clone assembly, productive beta chains retained. CDR3 protein sequences are deduplicated, and each keeps its most common genes and DNA. Here the sample has 700,000 to 900,000 distinct CDR3 sequences; over 20% occur a single time. Clones ranked in the top ten supply roughly 10% of the sample. The chain links TRBV5-4 with TRBJ2-2; the D gene is possibly TRBD2, with 5 bases matching. The sequence was obtained from a man between 45 and 60 years old who received an inactivated influenza vaccine. Donor details come from another sample of the same person, matched by shared clones. The sample here was PBMCs from blood, taken around 5 days after vaccination. The DNA sequence is given as TGTGCCAGCAGCTTGTCTCAGCGGCCGAACACCGGGGAGCTGTTTTTT. Translated, it reads CASSLSQRPNTGELFF.